These 9 T cell receptor beta chains share one sample of origin, sequenced in a study of Ad26.COV2.S vaccination and SARS-CoV-2 variants. TCRdb keeps only in-frame clones here, not all; method: immunoSEQ multiplex PCR. The repertoire consists of more than 350,000 clones, with approximately 90% occurring once and the leading ten covering about 12%. The treatment is: around 19 received Ad26.COV2.S at low or high dose, single or two shots; 5 received placebo; per-sample allocation not given. Sampling took place 63 days after the first vaccine or placebo injection. The source was peripheral blood, collected in a trial of Ad26.COV2.S vaccine versus placebo. These TCRs come from a person between 18 and 59 years old who received the Ad26.COV2.S COVID-19 vaccine or a placebo.

The V call is TRBV7-9, the J call TRBJ2-7; a possible D gene is TRBD1 (6 bases). V lost 1 base to trimming and J lost 5 bases, with 15 bases between them. The germline CDR1 and CDR2 sequences are SEHNR and FQNEAQ (reference sequence). The length of the CDR3 is 15 residues. CDR3 coding DNA: TGTGCCAGCAGCTTAGTATTGGGACAAGCGGACGAGCAGTACTTC. This translates into CASSLVLGQADEQYF.

Here the CDR3 DNA reads TGTGCCAGCAGCGCACTAGACAGGGGCACTGAAGCTTTCTTT. Amino acids: CASSALDRGTEAFF. V and J are TRBV9 and TRBJ1-1; 8 nucleotides align to TRBD1. The CDR3 totals 14 residues. The ends lost 3 bases at V and 4 bases at J; junction bases unmatched: 5. The germline V gene has CDR1 SGDLS and CDR2 YYNGEE.

The rearrangement links TRBV28 to TRBJ2-3, with D maybe TRBD2 (5 bases). This CDR3 is 15 amino acids long. Germline assignment: CDR1 MDHEN and CDR2 SYDVKM. Deletions cut 5 bases from V and 6 bases from J, with 18 bases between. CDR3 nucleotides: TGTGCCAGCAGTGACCCCAGCCAGGTAGCGGATACGCAGTATTTT. It yields the protein CASSDPSQVADTQYF.

With regard to this clone: At the DNA level, this CDR3 is encoded by other sequences in the same sample as well. V and J are TRBV5-1 and TRBJ1-2; 8 nucleotides agree with TRBD1. Germline V lookup: CDR1 SGHRS, CDR2 YFSETQ. The CDR3 loop spans 12 amino acids. Unmatched junction bases numbered 2, after V lost 4 bases and J lost 6 bases. DNA of the CDR3: TGCGCCAGCAGCCTGGGACAGGATGGCTACACCTTC. Amino acid sequence: CASSLGQDGYTF.

The chain joins TRBV29-1 to TRBJ2-7; tentative D call: TRBD1 (5 bases). Per the germline V gene, CDR1 is SQVTM and CDR2 is ANQGSEA. Trimming took 6 bases from V and 4 from J, leaving 13 bases between them. The CDR3 spans 12 residues. CDR3 in DNA: TGCAGCGTGACCACCAGGGAATACGAGCAGTACTTC. Its protein is CSVTTREYEQYF.

The chain uses TRBV7-9 and TRBJ1-1; 11 nucleotides agree with TRBD1. J lost 3 bases, V lost 5 bases, and 5 bases had no gene match. CDR1 is SEHNR and CDR2 is FQNEAQ in the germline V gene (reference sequence). CDR3 length: 15 amino acids. The CDR3 coding sequence is TGTGCCAGCAGCCCGGGGACAGGGGGAGACACTGAAGCTTTCTTT. Translation: CASSPGTGGDTEAFF.

The chain uses TRBV28 and TRBJ1-1; 9 bases fit TRBD1. J gave up 10 bases and V 3 bases, and 9 bases lay outside the gene matches. The CDR3 consists of 14 residues. Germline loops: CDR1 MDHEN, CDR2 SYDVKM. Here the CDR3 reads CASSFPDRGNGAFF. CDR3 bases: TGTGCCAGCAGTTTTCCCGACAGGGGGAACGGAGCTTTCTTT.

The rearrangement uses TRBV24-1 and TRBJ2-2, with 10 bases identical to TRBD2. The junction had 8 bases not matched to a gene; V was cut back by 0 bases and J by 5 bases. The CDR3 extends over 18 amino acids. Germline V gene sequence: CDR1 KGHDR, CDR2 SFDVKD. The CDR3 here is CATSDLPSGSVRTGELFF. CDR3 bases: TGTGCCACCAGTGATTTGCCTAGCGGGAGTGTAAGGACCGGGGAGCTGTTTTTT.

The V and J genes are TRBV6-5 and TRBJ1-1; tentative D call: TRBD1 (6 bases). Trimming pared 6 bases from V and 5 bases from J, leaving 13 bases between. Germline CDR1 MNHEY, CDR2 SVGAGI. This CDR3 region has 13 residues. The CDR3 DNA follows: TGTGCCAGCAGGCTACAGGGTGTAACTGAAGCTTTCTTT. Translating gives CASRLQGVTEAFF.